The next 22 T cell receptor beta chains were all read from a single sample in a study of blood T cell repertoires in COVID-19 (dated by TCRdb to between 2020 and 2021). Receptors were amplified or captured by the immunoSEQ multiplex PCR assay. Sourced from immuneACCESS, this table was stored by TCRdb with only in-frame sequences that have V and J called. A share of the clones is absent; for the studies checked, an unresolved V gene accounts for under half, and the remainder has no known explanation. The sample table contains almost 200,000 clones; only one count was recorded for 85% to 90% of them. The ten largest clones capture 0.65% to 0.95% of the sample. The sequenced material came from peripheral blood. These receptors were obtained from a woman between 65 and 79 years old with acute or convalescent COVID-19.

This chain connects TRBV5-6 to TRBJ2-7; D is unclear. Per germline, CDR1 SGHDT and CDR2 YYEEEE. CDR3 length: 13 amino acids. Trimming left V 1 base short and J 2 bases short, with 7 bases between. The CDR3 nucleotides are TGTGCCAGCAGCTTGACCAGTGCCTACGAGCAGTACTTC. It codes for CASSLTSAYEQYF.

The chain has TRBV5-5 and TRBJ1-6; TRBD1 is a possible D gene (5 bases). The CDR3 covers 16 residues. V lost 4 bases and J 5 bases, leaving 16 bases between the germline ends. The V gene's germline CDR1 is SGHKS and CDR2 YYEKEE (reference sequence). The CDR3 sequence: CASSPGPAGDNSPLHF. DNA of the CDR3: TGTGCCAGCAGCCCGGGACCTGCGGGGGATAATTCACCCCTCCACTTT.

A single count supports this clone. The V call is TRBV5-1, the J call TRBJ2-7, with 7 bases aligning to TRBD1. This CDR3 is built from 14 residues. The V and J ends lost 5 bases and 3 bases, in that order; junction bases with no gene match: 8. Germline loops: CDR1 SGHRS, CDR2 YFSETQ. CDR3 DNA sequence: TGCGCCAGCAGTCAGACCCGACAGGGCTACGAGCAGTACTTC. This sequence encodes CASSQTRQGYEQYF.

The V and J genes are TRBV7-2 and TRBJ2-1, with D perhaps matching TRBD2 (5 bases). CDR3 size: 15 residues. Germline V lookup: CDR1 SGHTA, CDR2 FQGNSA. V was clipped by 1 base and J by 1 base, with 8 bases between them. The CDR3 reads CASSLEGGSYNEQFF. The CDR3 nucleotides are TGTGCCAGCAGCTTAGAAGGAGGTTCCTACAATGAGCAGTTCTTC. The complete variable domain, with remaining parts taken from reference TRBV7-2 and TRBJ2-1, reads GAGVSQSPSNKVTEKGKDVELRCDPISGHTALYWYRQSLGQGLEFLIYFQGNSAPDKSGLPSDRFSAERTGGSVSTLTIQRTQQEDSAVYLCASSLEGGSYNEQFFGPGTRLTVL.

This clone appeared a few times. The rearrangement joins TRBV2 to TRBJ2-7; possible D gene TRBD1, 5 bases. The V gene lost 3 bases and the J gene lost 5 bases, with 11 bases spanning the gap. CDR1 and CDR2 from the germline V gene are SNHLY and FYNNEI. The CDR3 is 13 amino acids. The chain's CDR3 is CASSENRFHEQYF. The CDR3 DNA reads TGTGCCAGCAGTGAGAACAGGTTCCACGAGCAGTACTTC.

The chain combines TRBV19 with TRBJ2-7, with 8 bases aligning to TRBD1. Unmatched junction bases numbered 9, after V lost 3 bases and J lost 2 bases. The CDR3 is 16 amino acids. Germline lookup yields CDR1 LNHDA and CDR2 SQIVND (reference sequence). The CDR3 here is CASSMLQGAAPYEQYF. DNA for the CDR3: TGTGCCAGTAGTATGCTCCAGGGGGCCGCACCCTACGAGCAGTACTTC.

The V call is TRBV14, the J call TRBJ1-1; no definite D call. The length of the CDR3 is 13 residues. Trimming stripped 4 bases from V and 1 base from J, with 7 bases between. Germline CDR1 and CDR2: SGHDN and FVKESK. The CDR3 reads CASSLLRNTEAFF. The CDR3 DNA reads TGTGCCAGCAGCCTCCTAAGGAACACTGAAGCTTTCTTT.

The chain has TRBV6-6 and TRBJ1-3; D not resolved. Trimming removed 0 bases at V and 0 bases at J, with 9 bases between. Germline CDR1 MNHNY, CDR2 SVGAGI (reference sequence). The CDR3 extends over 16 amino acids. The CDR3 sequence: CASSYSAASSGNTIYF. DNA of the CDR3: TGTGCCAGCAGTTACTCGGCAGCTAGCTCTGGAAACACCATATATTTT.

The CDR3 nucleotides read TGTGCCAGCAGACAACTTCCCGGAGCGGCCGGGGAGCTGTTTTTT. This sequence encodes CASRQLPGAAGELFF. The chain combines TRBV7-6 with TRBJ2-2, with a tentative D call TRBD2 (5 bases). Trimming cost V 6 bases and J 6 bases, with 17 bases left between them. CDR3 length: 15 amino acids. The V gene's germline CDR1 is SGHVS and CDR2 FNYEAQ. Full variable domain (rest looked up from reference TRBV7-6 and TRBJ2-2): GAGVSQSPRYKVTKRGQDVALRCDPISGHVSLYWYRQALGQGPEFLTYFNYEAQQDKSGLPNDRFSAERPEGSISTLTIQRTEQRDSAMYRCASRQLPGAAGELFFGEGSRLTVL.

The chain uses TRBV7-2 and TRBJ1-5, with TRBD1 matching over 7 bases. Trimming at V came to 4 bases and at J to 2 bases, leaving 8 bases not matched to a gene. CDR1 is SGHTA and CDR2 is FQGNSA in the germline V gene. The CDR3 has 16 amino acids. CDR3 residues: CASSSTGPGGNQPQHF. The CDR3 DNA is TGTGCCAGCAGCTCGACAGGGCCGGGAGGCAATCAGCCCCAGCATTTT.

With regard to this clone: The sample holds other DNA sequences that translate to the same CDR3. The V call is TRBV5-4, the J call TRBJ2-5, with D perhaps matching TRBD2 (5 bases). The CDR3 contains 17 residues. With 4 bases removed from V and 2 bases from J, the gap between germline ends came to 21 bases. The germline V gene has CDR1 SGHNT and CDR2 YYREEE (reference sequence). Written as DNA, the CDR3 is TGTGCCAGCAGCCTAACCATCCGGGATACCACACAAGAGACCCAGTACTTC. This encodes CASSLTIRDTTQETQYF.

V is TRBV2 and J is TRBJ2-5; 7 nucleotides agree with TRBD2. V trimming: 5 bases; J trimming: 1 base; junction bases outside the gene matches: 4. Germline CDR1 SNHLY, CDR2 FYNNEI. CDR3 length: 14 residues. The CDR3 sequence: CASSPGTIQETQYF. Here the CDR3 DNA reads TGTGCCAGCAGTCCCGGGACTATCCAAGAGACCCAGTACTTC.

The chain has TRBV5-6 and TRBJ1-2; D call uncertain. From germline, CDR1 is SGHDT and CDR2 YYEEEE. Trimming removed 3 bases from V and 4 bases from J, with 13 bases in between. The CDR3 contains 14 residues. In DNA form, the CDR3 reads TGTGCCAGCAGCTCCCCCCGGTCCGTCTATGGCTACACCTTC. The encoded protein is CASSSPRSVYGYTF.

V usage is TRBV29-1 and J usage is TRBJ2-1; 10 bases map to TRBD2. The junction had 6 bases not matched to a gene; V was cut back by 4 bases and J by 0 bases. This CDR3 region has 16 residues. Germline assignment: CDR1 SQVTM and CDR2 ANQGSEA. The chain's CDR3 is CSVAEASGSSYNEQFF. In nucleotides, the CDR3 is TGCAGCGTTGCCGAGGCTAGCGGGAGCTCCTACAATGAGCAGTTCTTC.

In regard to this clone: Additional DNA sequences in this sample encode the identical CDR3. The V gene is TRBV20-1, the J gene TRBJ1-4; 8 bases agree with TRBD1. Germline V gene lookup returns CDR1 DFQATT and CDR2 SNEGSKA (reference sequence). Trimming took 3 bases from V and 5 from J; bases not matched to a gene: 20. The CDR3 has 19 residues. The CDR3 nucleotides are TGCAGTGCTAGTCTTCCCCAGGGGGCCCTCGCCTTTTTCAATGAAAAACTGTTTTTT. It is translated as CSASLPQGALAFFNEKLFF.

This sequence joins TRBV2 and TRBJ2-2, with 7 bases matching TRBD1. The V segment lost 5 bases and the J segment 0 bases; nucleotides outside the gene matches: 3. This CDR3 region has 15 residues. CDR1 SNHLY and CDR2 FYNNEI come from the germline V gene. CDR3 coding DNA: TGTGCCAGCAGTCGACAGGGACCGAACACCGGGGAGCTGTTTTTT. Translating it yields CASSRQGPNTGELFF.

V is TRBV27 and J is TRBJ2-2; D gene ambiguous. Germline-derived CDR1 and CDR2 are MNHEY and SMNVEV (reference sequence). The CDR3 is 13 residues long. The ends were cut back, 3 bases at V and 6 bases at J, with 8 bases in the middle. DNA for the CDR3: TGTGCCAGCAGTTTCCGCCCAGCCGGGGAGCTGTTTTTT. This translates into CASSFRPAGELFF.

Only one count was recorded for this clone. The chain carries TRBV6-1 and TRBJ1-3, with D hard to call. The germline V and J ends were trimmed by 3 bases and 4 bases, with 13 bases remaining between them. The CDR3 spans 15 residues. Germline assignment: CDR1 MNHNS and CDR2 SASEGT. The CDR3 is CASSEWRVGGNTIYF. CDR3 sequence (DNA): TGTGCCAGCAGTGAGTGGAGGGTAGGAGGAAACACCATATATTTT.

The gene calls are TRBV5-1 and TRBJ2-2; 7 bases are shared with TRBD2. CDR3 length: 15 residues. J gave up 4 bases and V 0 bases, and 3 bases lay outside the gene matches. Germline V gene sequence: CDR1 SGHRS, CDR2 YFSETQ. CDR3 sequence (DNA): TGCGCCAGCAGCTTGGAGCGGGGAGTCACCGGGGAGCTGTTTTTT. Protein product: CASSLERGVTGELFF.

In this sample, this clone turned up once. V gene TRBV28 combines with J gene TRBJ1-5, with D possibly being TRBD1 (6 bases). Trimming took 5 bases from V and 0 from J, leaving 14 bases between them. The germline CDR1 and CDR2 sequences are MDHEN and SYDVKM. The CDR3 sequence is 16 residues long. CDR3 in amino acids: CASSNGQSYSNQPQHF. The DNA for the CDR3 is TGTGCCAGCAGTAACGGACAGTCCTATAGCAATCAGCCCCAGCATTTT.

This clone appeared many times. The chain's CDR3 is CSAVDNTQYF. As DNA, the CDR3 is TGCAGTGCTGTCGACAATACGCAGTATTTT. The chain has TRBV20-1 and TRBJ2-3; D is ambiguous. The V end was cut by 5 bases, the J end by 7 bases, with 7 bases between. Per the germline V gene, CDR1 is DFQATT and CDR2 is SNEGSKA (reference sequence). The CDR3 spans 10 residues.

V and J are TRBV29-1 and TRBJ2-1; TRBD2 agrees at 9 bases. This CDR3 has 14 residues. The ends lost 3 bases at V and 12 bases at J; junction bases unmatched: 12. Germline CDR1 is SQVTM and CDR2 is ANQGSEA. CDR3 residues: CSVDLAGVVRGQFF. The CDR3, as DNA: TGCAGCGTTGACTTAGCGGGAGTAGTGCGGGGGCAGTTCTTC.